This record looks at one T cell receptor beta chain sequence and its context. Through a sample-barcoded 5' primer and a J-beta primer mix, a second PCR was run for roughly 7 to 12 cycles. A single record per CDR3 protein comes from TCRdb applying MiXCR to the 5' RACE reads. Of approximately 670,000 distinct CDR3 sequences in the sample, roughly two fifths were seen once. The entry originates in a study of blood T cells in healthy people across ages. Source material: blood. This clonotype was obtained from a man aged 80 or over in good health.

The DNA of the CDR3 is TGTGCCAGCAGTCCCGGGGGCCTCGGGAATCAGCCCCAGCATTTT. Encoded protein: CASSPGGLGNQPQHF. The gene calls are TRBV27 and TRBJ1-5; D may be TRBD1 (6 bases). CDR3 length equals 15 residues. Germline CDR1 reads MNHEY; CDR2 reads SMNVEV (reference sequence). V shed 5 bases and J shed 4 bases, with 15 bases lying between them.